This entry is about one T cell receptor (beta chain). V was pared by 6 bases and J by 2 bases, with 3 bases of the junction left unmatched. The germline CDR1 and CDR2 sequences are MNHEY and SMNVEV (reference sequence). This CDR3 is 15 amino acids long. Researchers took RNA transcripts and amplified the TCR beta CDR3 regions from them. With the HTBI primer set, the TCR CDR3 went through a first round of RT-PCR. Via MiXCR, TCRdb re-called the multiplex PCR reads, giving one row per CDR3 protein. Found here are about 640,000 distinct CDR3 sequences, around 20% of them singletons; the top ten hold about 35%. This sample was included in a study of T cells in Graves' hyperthyroidism and ophthalmopathy. Across the study: Peripheral blood sampling occurred at initial diagnosis, before any treatment.

The study left out patients who had uncontrolled infection, other autoimmune disease, pregnancy or lactation. The PBMCs studied were ones that came from roughly 9.1 ml fresh peripheral blood. The sequencing input was blood. The V call is TRBV27, the J call TRBJ2-6; 8 bases agree with TRBD2. The sequence was obtained from a man aged 25 to 40 with Graves' ophthalmopathy. As DNA, the CDR3 is TGTGCCAGCAGGTCCGGGGGGGCTGGGGCCAACGTCCTGACTTTC. It is translated as CASRSGGAGANVLTF.